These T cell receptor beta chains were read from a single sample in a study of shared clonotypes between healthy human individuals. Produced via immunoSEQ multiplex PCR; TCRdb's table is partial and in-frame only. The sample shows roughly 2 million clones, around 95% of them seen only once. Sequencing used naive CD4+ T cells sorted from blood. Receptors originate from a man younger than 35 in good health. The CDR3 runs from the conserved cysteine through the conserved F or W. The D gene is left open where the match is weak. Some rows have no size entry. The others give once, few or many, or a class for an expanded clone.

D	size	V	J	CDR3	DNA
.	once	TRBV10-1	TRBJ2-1	CASSEAGGTYNEQFF	TGCGCCAGCAGTGAAGCCGGGGGCACCTACAATGAGCAGTTCTTC
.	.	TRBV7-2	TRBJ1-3	CASSSTAGEGTIYF	TGTGCCAGCAGCTCGACCGCAGGCGAAGGCACCATATATTTT
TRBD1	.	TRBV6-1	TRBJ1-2	CASSEEGVRGWNYGYTF	TGTGCCAGCAGTGAAGAGGGCGTCAGGGGGTGGAATTATGGCTACACCTTC
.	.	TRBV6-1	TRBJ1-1	CASRVNTEAFF	TGTGCCAGCAGGGTGAACACTGAAGCTTTCTTT
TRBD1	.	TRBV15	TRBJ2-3	CATSRAGTATDTQYF	TGTGCCACCAGCAGAGCTGGGACAGCCACAGATACGCAGTATTTT
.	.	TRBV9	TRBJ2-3	CASASLSHTDTQYF	TGTGCCAGCGCCTCCCTTAGCCACACAGATACGCAGTATTTT
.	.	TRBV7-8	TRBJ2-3	CASSYFGTDTQYF	TGTGCCAGCAGCTATTTTGGTACAGATACGCAGTATTTT
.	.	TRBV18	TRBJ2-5	CASSPLPPGSETQYF	TGTGCCAGCTCACCCCTCCCTCCAGGGTCGGAGACCCAGTACTTC
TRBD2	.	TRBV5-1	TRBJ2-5	CASSLPAGGQETQYF	TGCGCCAGCAGCTTGCCGGCGGGGGGCCAAGAGACCCAGTACTTC
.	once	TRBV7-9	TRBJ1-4	CASSPYGAENNEKLFF	TGTGCCAGCAGCCCTTATGGGGCAGAGAATAATGAAAAACTGTTTTTT
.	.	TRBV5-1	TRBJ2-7	CASSLTTGQGPYEQYF	TGCGCCAGCAGCTTGACAACGGGGCAGGGACCCTACGAGCAGTACTTC
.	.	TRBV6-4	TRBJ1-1	CASSAGAWGTEAFF	TGTGCCAGCAGTGCAGGGGCGTGGGGCACTGAAGCTTTCTTT
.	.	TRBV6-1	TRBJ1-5	CASSEAGYPQPQHF	TGTGCCAGCAGTGAAGCTGGATACCCTCAGCCCCAGCATTTT
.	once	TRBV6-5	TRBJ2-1	CASRNRDLEFF	TGTGCCAGCAGAAACCGGGACCTGGAGTTCTTC
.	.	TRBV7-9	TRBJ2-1	CASSLGNEQFF	TGTGCCAGCAGCTTGGGTAATGAGCAGTTCTTC
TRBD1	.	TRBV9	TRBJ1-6	CASSAGRQGNNSPLHF	TGTGCCAGCAGCGCCGGTAGACAGGGAAATAATTCACCCCTCCACTTT